This T cell receptor beta chain appears in the sequencing data of a study of cytomegalovirus exposure and HLA in healthy donors. Whole-study context: Clustering assigned 70% to 90% of the approximately 400 genotyped donors to the Caucasian-associated ancestry cluster. Study findings and constraints: Highly shared sequence variants in one cluster were likely a sequencing artifact. The study flagged 150 to 200 TCR beta chains as cytomegalovirus-associated. Researchers reported from a later analysis that most CMV-associated TCR beta chains appeared HLA-restricted.

The PCR employed 60 Vbeta primers together with 13 Jbeta primers. The method was immunoSEQ multiplex PCR; TCRdb's version includes in-frame clones alone and lacks a portion of them. The sample consists of around 92,000 clones, more than 75% of them appearing once. This clone was seen a handful of times. Its target is not known. A read error may account for a junction end that differs from germline. The CDR3 is made up of 15 amino acids. The germline V gene encodes CDR1 SEHNR and CDR2 FQNEAQ (reference sequence). The sequencing input was PBMCs. The chain combines TRBV7-9 with TRBJ1-6, with D uncertain. This receptor was identified in a man aged 18 to 30 in good health and CMV-seronegative. The CDR3 DNA sequence: TGTTCCAGCAGCTTAGATCACGGAGGGAATTCACCCCTCCACTTT. It translates to CSSSLDHGGNSPLHF.